A selection of T cell receptor beta chains follows, all from one sample in a study of blood T cell repertoires in COVID-19. Clones were sequenced by immunoSEQ multiplex PCR, and TCRdb holds only the in-frame ones, with some missing. The sample lists roughly 250,000 clones, roughly 91% occurring once. The material sequenced was peripheral blood. The receptors shown here come from a young man with acute or convalescent COVID-19. The CDR3 runs from the conserved cysteine through the conserved F or W. The D gene is left open where the match is weak. Rows may omit the clone size; those that give it use once, few, many or a size class.

V gene	clone size	J gene	D gene	CDR3 DNA	CDR3 protein
TRBV6-5	few	TRBJ2-1	TRBD2	TGTGCCAGCAGTTACTCCGCTAGCGGGAACAATGAGCAGTTCTTC	CASSYSASGNNEQFF
TRBV6-5	.	TRBJ2-2	.	TGTGCCAGCAACACGATAAACACCGGGGAGCTGTTTTTT	CASNTINTGELFF
TRBV29-1	.	TRBJ2-3	.	TGCAGCGTTGTACAGGCGGATACGCAGTATTTT	CSVVQADTQYF
TRBV7-9	.	TRBJ1-6	TRBD1	TGTGCCAGCAGCGCACCCACCGACAGGGGAAATTCACCCCTCCACTTT	CASSAPTDRGNSPLHF
TRBV25-1	.	TRBJ1-4	.	TGTGCCAGCGCAACAGGGTCTAATGAAAAACTGTTTTTT	CASATGSNEKLFF
TRBV9	.	TRBJ2-2	TRBD1	TGTGCCAGCAGCGATGACAGGGGGCGTTCCGGGGAGCTGTTTTTT	CASSDDRGRSGELFF
TRBV6-5	.	TRBJ1-4	.	TGTGCCAGTCAGATCGGGGGTGCAACTAATGAAAAACTGTTTTTT	CASQIGGATNEKLFF
TRBV30	.	TRBJ2-5	.	TGTGCCTGGAGATACCAAGGGGGTCGGGGGGCCCAGTACTTC	CAWRYQGGRGAQYF
TRBV5-1	.	TRBJ2-3	TRBD1	TGCGCCAGCAGCTTGTATCAGGGGGAAGATACGCAGTATTTT	CASSLYQGEDTQYF
TRBV5-1	.	TRBJ1-1	TRBD1	TGCGCCAGCAGCCAGAGGACAGGAAACACTGAAGCTTTCTTT	CASSQRTGNTEAFF
TRBV11-1	.	TRBJ2-1	TRBD2	TGTGCCAGCAGCCCCAGGGGACTAGCTTCGTACAATGAGCAGTTCTTC	CASSPRGLASYNEQFF
TRBV2	.	TRBJ2-7	TRBD1	TGTGCCACTTCGGGACAGGGGGGCTCCTACGAGCAGTACTTC	CATSGQGGSYEQYF
TRBV19	.	TRBJ2-5	TRBD2	TGTGCCAGTAGTAGCCCGGGAGGGTTCCAAGAGACCCAGTACTTC	CASSSPGGFQETQYF
TRBV28	.	TRBJ1-2	TRBD1	TGTGCCAGCAGTCTCCGGGACAGGGTGACCTTC	CASSLRDRVTF
TRBV5-1	.	TRBJ1-4	TRBD1	TGCGCCAGCAGCCTCAACAGGGGTGCCAATGAAAAACTGTTTTTT	CASSLNRGANEKLFF
TRBV6-6	.	TRBJ2-2	TRBD1	TGTGCCAGCAGTTACCAGGGGGTCACCGGGGAGCTGTTTTTT	CASSYQGVTGELFF
TRBV6-5	.	TRBJ2-5	.	TGTGCCAGCAGTTACTCTCCTCAAGAGACCCAGTACTTC	CASSYSPQETQYF
TRBV2	.	TRBJ1-6	.	TGTGCCAGTCGCTCGACAGAACTTCCTTCACCCCTCCACTTT	CASRSTELPSPLHF
TRBV5-1	.	TRBJ1-2	TRBD1	TGCGCCAGCAGCTTGGGACAGGGCAACTATGGCTACACCTTC	CASSLGQGNYGYTF
TRBV3-1/TRBV3-2	.	TRBJ1-1	.	TGTGCCAGCAGCCAATTGGACAGTATGAACACTGAAGCTTTCTTT	CASSQLDSMNTEAFF
TRBV15	.	TRBJ2-6	TRBD2	TGTGCCACCAGCCCCCTTGGGACTAGCGGGGCTGGGGCCAACGTCCTGACTTTC	CATSPLGTSGAGANVLTF
TRBV7-3	.	TRBJ1-2	TRBD1	TGTGCCAGCAGCTCCACTCCGGACAGGGGAGGTTTCTTAGGCTACACCTTC	CASSSTPDRGGFLGYTF
TRBV6-4	.	TRBJ2-5	.	TGTGCCAGCAGTAACCTAGGACAGATCCAAGAGACCCAGTACTTC	CASSNLGQIQETQYF
TRBV28	.	TRBJ2-5	TRBD2	TGTGCCAGACCCACCAGACCTTCTAGCGGGGGTTTGGAGACCCAGTACTTC	CARPTRPSSGGLETQYF
TRBV5-8	once	TRBJ1-4	.	TGTGCCAGCAGCTTGACACAGGGCCCGGGAAAACTGTTTTTT	CASSLTQGPGKLFF
TRBV5-8	.	TRBJ1-4	.	TGTGCCAGCAGCGCCAGGGTTCGGATTAATGAAAAACTGTTTTTT	CASSARVRINEKLFF
TRBV5-1	.	TRBJ2-3	.	TGCGCCAGCAGCTATACAGGGAGCACAGATACGCAGTATTTT	CASSYTGSTDTQYF
TRBV14	.	TRBJ2-3	TRBD1	TGTGCCAGCAGCCGGCGGACAGGGGCCTACATTGATACGCAGTATTTT	CASSRRTGAYIDTQYF
TRBV2	.	TRBJ1-5	.	TGTGCCAGCAGTGCCAGGGGCCAGAGCAATCAGCCCCAGCATTTT	CASSARGQSNQPQHF
TRBV12-3/TRBV12-4	once	TRBJ1-2	.	TGTGCCAGCAGTTTGACGGGAGGCTACACCTTC	CASSLTGGYTF
TRBV5-5	.	TRBJ1-5	.	TGTGCCAGCAGCTTTACCCAGGCTAGCAATCAGCCCCAGCATTTT	CASSFTQASNQPQHF
TRBV18	few	TRBJ2-3	.	TGTGCCAGCTCCCCGAGCATTGCGGTAATCACAGATACGCAGTATTTT	CASSPSIAVITDTQYF
TRBV28	.	TRBJ2-7	TRBD2	TGTGCCAGCAGTCCGTGGGACATTTCTGGGGGACTAGCGGGATACGAGCAGTACTTC	CASSPWDISGGLAGYEQYF
TRBV9	.	TRBJ1-4	.	TGTGCCAGCAGCCAAGTGGGGGGAAAACTGTTTTTT	CASSQVGGKLFF
TRBV2	.	TRBJ2-1	TRBD2	TGTGCCAGCAGGGGACTAGTCTACAATGAGCAGTTCTTC	CASRGLVYNEQFF
TRBV7-2	.	TRBJ1-4	TRBD1	TGTGCCAGCAGCTCCCGGACAGGGTACGAAAAACTGTTTTTT	CASSSRTGYEKLFF
TRBV7-6	.	TRBJ2-7	.	TGTGCCAGCAGCAGGGGGACGCACTCCTACGAGCAGTACTTC	CASSRGTHSYEQYF
TRBV11-2	.	TRBJ2-3	.	TGTGCCAGCACCCACCAAGAGGTTACGCAGTATTTT	CASTHQEVTQYF
TRBV3-1/TRBV3-2	.	TRBJ2-7	TRBD2	TGTGCCAGCAGCCGTCAGCGGGGAAGCTACGAGCAGTACTTC	CASSRQRGSYEQYF
TRBV3-1/TRBV3-2	.	TRBJ1-1	.	TGTGCCAGCAGCCAAAGACATGTGAACACTGAAGCTTTCTTT	CASSQRHVNTEAFF
TRBV7-2	.	TRBJ2-1	.	TGTGCCAGCAGCACGCGCGGAGCCGCTACTCCTGAGCAGTTCTTC	CASSTRGAATPEQFF
TRBV28	.	TRBJ2-1	.	TGTGCCAGCAGTTTGGACTCCGGAGGCACCTACAATGAGCAGTTCTTC	CASSLDSGGTYNEQFF
TRBV2	once	TRBJ2-7	TRBD1	TGTGCCAGAGGGACAGGGGGGTCGAACTACGAGCAGTACTTC	CARGTGGSNYEQYF
TRBV7-6	.	TRBJ2-3	.	TGTGCCAGCAGGAAAAGCGGCGACAACACAGATACGCAGTATTTT	CASRKSGDNTDTQYF
TRBV30	.	TRBJ1-3	.	TGTGCCTGGAGTCCACTGGGGCCCGCGGCTGGAAACACCATATATTTT	CAWSPLGPAAGNTIYF
TRBV7-8	.	TRBJ1-1	TRBD1	TGTGCCAGCAGCATGGGACAGGGAAGAACTGAAGCCTTCTTT	CASSMGQGRTEAFF
TRBV3-1/TRBV3-2	many	TRBJ1-5	TRBD1	TGTGCCAGCAGCCAATCACAACAGGGGGAAAGGCCCCAGCATTTT	CASSQSQQGERPQHF
TRBV19	.	TRBJ1-1	.	TGTGCCAGTAGTATAGTGGGGGGGGCAGGGACTGAAGCTTTCTTT	CASSIVGGAGTEAFF